This T cell receptor (beta chain) comes out of a study of identifying expanded T cells in peripheral blood. Study results and limitations: Differentially abundant clones: 0.95 to 1.5 between replicates, around 16 at about 13 days, 19 at four. Variance in clone template counts between roughly two-week samples significantly increased with total template count across all healthy donors.

Collection occurred without any documented infections or immune events in donors. Germline CDR1 reads LNHDA; CDR2 reads SQIVND (reference sequence). V lost 8 bases to trimming and J lost 10 bases, with 20 bases between them. The CDR3 totals 13 residues. As for this clone: Its antigen is unidentified.

The protocol was immunoSEQ multiplex PCR, while the TCRdb copy is restricted to in-frame clones and leaves out a portion. The table includes some 99,000 clones, approximately 90% detected once. The sequence derives from a person aged 18 to 70 in good health. The chain has TRBV19 and TRBJ2-5; D is perhaps TRBD1 (6 bases). Sample: blood. CDR3 sequence reads: CASRTADRGNQYF. The CDR3 nucleotides read TGTGCCAGTCGGACAGCAGACAGAGGTAACCAGTACTTC.